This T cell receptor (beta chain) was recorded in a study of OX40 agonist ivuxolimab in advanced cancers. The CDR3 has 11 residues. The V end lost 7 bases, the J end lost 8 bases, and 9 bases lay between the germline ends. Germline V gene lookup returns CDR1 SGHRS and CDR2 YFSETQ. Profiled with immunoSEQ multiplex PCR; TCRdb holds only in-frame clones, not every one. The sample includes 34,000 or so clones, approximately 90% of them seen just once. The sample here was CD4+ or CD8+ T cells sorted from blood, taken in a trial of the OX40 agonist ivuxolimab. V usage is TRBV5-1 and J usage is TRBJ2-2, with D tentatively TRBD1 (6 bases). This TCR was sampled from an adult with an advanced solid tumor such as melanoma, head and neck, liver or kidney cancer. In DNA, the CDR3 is TGCGCCAGCGGTGGACAGGGGGAGCTGTTTTTT. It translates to CASGGQGELFF.